Included here is one TCR beta chain sequence, with context. MiXCR was run by TCRdb on the 5' RACE reads, yielding one entry per CDR3 protein. The sample records tens of thousands of distinct CDR3 sequences, approximately 15% being singletons. This entry is derived from a study of HIV-infected patients and healthy controls. Material: CD4+ T cells from blood. The TCR comes from a human donor in good health.

CDR3 in amino acids: CASSPRTDPNSPLHF. In nucleotides, the CDR3 is TGTGCCAGCTCACCACGGACGGATCCTAATTCACCCCTCCACTTT. The chain employs TRBV18 and TRBJ1-6; the D is unclear. Germline assignment: CDR1 KGHSH and CDR2 LQKENI. The V end lost 1 base, the J end lost 6 bases, and 10 bases lay between the germline ends. This CDR3 contains 15 residues.